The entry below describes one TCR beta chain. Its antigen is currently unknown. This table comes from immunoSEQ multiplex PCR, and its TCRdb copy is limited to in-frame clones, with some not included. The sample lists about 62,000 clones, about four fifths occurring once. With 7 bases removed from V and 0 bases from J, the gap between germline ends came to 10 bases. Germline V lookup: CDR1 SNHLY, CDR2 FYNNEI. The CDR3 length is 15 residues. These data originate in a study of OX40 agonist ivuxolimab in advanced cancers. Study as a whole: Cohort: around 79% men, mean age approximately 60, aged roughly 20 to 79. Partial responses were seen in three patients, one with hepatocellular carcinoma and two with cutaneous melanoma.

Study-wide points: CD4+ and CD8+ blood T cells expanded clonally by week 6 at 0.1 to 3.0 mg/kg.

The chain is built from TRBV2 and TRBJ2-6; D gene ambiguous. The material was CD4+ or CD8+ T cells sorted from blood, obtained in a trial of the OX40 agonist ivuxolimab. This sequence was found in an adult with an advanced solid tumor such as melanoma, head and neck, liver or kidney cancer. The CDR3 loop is CASTIPNSGANVLTF. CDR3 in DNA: TGTGCCAGCACAATCCCGAACTCTGGGGCCAACGTCCTGACTTTC. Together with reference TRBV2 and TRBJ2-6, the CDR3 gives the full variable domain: EPEVTQTPSHQVTQMGQEVILRCVPISNHLYFYWYRQILGQKVEFLVSFYNNEISEKSEIFDDQFSVERPDGSNFTLKIRSTKLEDSAMYFCASTIPNSGANVLTFGAGSRLTVL.